Shown below are 15 T cell receptor beta chains from a single sample sequenced in a study of patients and donors after allogeneic stem cell transplantation. TCRdb independently ran MiXCR on the RT-PCR reads; one entry per CDR3 protein. The sample holds about a million distinct CDR3 sequences, about a sixth seen once. The specimen sequenced was blood, either unsorted or a sorted T cell fraction (not recorded which). The receptors were sampled from a human donor who was either an allogeneic HSCT recipient or a stem cell or donor lymphocyte infusion donor (not recorded which). It is not recorded whose cells these are; they may come from a transplant donor.

This clonotype was counted between two and nine times. V usage is TRBV2 and J usage is TRBJ2-1; possibly TRBD2 for D (6 bases). Trimming removed 8 bases from V and 6 bases from J, with 14 bases in between. Germline V lookup: CDR1 SNHLY, CDR2 FYNNEI. This CDR3 has 13 amino acids. CDR3 coding DNA: TGTGCCAGCTTAGCGGACACCCCCAATGAGCAGTTCTTC. Amino acid sequence: CASLADTPNEQFF.

The sample holds many counts of this clonotype. Lacking the conserved final phenylalanine or tryptophan, this CDR3 likely reflects a read error. No DNA is shown, since the ends of the CDR3 on it are uncertain; the CDR3 is the one TCRdb lists. CDR3 loop: CASSQQGTLSH. This chain uses TRBV12-3 or TRBV12-4 with TRBJ2-4; the D call in the table, TRBD1, was not verified against the DNA. The CDR3 is made up of 11 amino acids, end residues included.

This clonotype showed up just a few times. The chain carries TRBV12-3 or TRBV12-4 and TRBJ1-2; D perhaps matches TRBD1 (5 bases). CDR3 length: 14 amino acids. Between the trimmed V and J ends, which lost 3 bases and 4 bases, there was a span of 12 bases. The CDR3 sequence: CASSFGTRVYGYTF. The CDR3, as DNA: TGTGCCAGCAGTTTCGGTACCAGGGTCTATGGCTACACCTTC.

The V gene is TRBV5-6, the J gene TRBJ2-1, with 10 bases that match TRBD1. CDR1 and CDR2 (germline): SGHDT, YYEEEE. This CDR3 spans 15 amino acids. The ends lost 6 bases at V and 4 bases at J; junction bases unmatched: 7. CDR3 sequence reads: CASTPTGGEYNEQFF. CDR3 sequence (DNA): TGTGCCAGCACCCCGACAGGGGGCGAGTACAATGAGCAGTTCTTC.

This clonotype has only a few counts. The gene calls are TRBV12-3 or TRBV12-4 and TRBJ2-5; tentative D call: TRBD2 (6 bases). CDR3 length: 16 residues. Trimming left V 2 bases short and J 2 bases short, with 15 bases between. The CDR3 nucleotides are TGTGCCAGCAGTTTATTGGGGACTCCAAGACAAGAGACCCAGTACTTC. Translating it yields CASSLLGTPRQETQYF.

This clonotype was detected a few times. The chain joins TRBV5-5 to TRBJ1-2, with 8 bases lining up with TRBD1. V trimming: 0 bases; J trimming: 9 bases; junction bases outside the gene matches: 7. The CDR3 totals 14 residues. Germline CDR1 is SGHKS and CDR2 is YYEKEE (reference sequence). The CDR3 DNA reads TGTGCCAGCAGCTTGGTTTCAGGGGGCACCAGCTACACCTTC. This gives the protein CASSLVSGGTSYTF.

In DNA, the CDR3 is TGCGCCAGCAGCCGGGACGGAGACCAAGAGACCCAGTACTTC. This encodes CASSRDGDQETQYF. The rearrangement joins TRBV5-1 to TRBJ2-5; D is possibly TRBD1 or TRBD2 (5 bases each). Trimming took 4 bases from V and 0 from J, leaving 10 bases between them. This CDR3 has 14 residues. CDR1 and CDR2 (germline): SGHRS, YFSETQ.

V gene TRBV14 combines with J gene TRBJ2-5; no reliable D call. The CDR3 sequence is 15 residues long. The V end lost 1 base, the J end lost 1 base, and 10 bases lay between the germline ends. Germline V lookup: CDR1 SGHDN, CDR2 FVKESK. CDR3: CASSQVELVQETQYF. CDR3 DNA sequence: TGTGCCAGCAGCCAAGTAGAGTTGGTCCAAGAGACCCAGTACTTC.

The rearrangement joins TRBV5-1 to TRBJ2-1; D not resolved. The germline V and J ends were trimmed by 0 bases and 1 base, with 11 bases remaining between them. The CDR3 consists of 16 residues. In germline, CDR1 is SGHRS, CDR2 YFSETQ. CDR3: CASSLAEAWSYNEQFF. The CDR3 region has the DNA TGCGCCAGCAGCTTGGCCGAGGCTTGGTCCTACAATGAGCAGTTCTTC.

The rearrangement joins TRBV20-1 to TRBJ2-5, with 10 bases lining up with TRBD2. V gave up 6 bases and J gave up 3 bases; unmatched junction bases: 10. Germline CDR1 reads DFQATT; CDR2 reads SNEGSKA (reference sequence). CDR3 size: 15 residues. The DNA of the CDR3 is TGCAGTGCACGTCTTCCCGGGACTAGCGAAGAGACCCAGTACTTC. This gives the protein CSARLPGTSEETQYF.

This clonotype has a handful of counts. The chain employs TRBV5-1 and TRBJ2-3, with TRBD2 matching over 14 bases. Germline loops: CDR1 SGHRS, CDR2 YFSETQ. The CDR3 loop spans 18 amino acids. V was clipped by 3 bases and J by 0 bases; unmatched bases: 6. The CDR3 sequence: CASSWGLAGVSSTDTQYF. The CDR3 nucleotides read TGCGCCAGCAGCTGGGGACTAGCGGGGGTATCTAGCACAGATACGCAGTATTTT.

This clonotype has ten or more counts. The chain couples TRBV5-1 to TRBJ2-1, with 8 bases lining up with TRBD2. Germline CDR1 and CDR2: SGHRS and YFSETQ. The V gene end was trimmed by 6 bases and the J gene end by 3 bases; junction bases not matched to a gene: 11. CDR3 length equals 16 residues. CDR3 sequence reads: CASNNSTSAFYNEQFF. Written as DNA, the CDR3 is TGCGCCAGCAACAACTCGACTAGCGCCTTCTACAATGAGCAGTTCTTC.

This clonotype was observed a few times. This chain uses TRBV12-3 or TRBV12-4 with TRBJ2-7, with 7 bases aligning to TRBD2. The CDR3 length is 14 residues. V was clipped by 6 bases and J by 5 bases; unmatched bases: 10. The CDR3 DNA is TGTGCCAGCAGCCCGCCCTCACTAGCGCACGAGCAGTACTTC. This sequence encodes CASSPPSLAHEQYF.

The chain is built from TRBV4-1 and TRBJ2-5; tentatively, D is TRBD1 or TRBD2 (5 bases each). Germline V CDR1 and CDR2: MGHRA, YSYEKL. This CDR3 spans 15 amino acids. V dropped 4 bases and J dropped 4 bases, with 16 bases sitting between them. In DNA form, the CDR3 reads TGCGCCAGCAGCCCTGGGACCGCTAGGGGAGAGACCCAGTACTTC. Translated, it gives CASSPGTARGETQYF.

This chain uses TRBV30 with TRBJ1-1; D is unresolved. Trimming cost V 5 bases and J 2 bases, with 9 bases left between them. The germline CDR1 and CDR2 sequences are GTSNPN and SVGIG (reference sequence). The CDR3 contains 12 residues. In nucleotides, the CDR3 is TGTGCCTGGGCGAGGAGCAACACTGAAGCTTTCTTT. Its protein product is CAWARSNTEAFF.